These 18 T cell receptor beta chains share one sample of origin, sequenced in a study of T cell changes during pregnancy in multiple sclerosis. TCRdb's copy holds only in-frame clones and misses some; the assay was immunoSEQ multiplex PCR. This sample has approximately 110,000 clones; roughly 92% occur once, and the top ten carry about 3%. This sample comprised peripheral blood, obtained after pregnancy. Every receptor here comes from a female donor with multiple sclerosis, enrolled in a pregnancy study.

A single count supports this clone. The gene calls are TRBV30 and TRBJ2-1; 10 bases align to TRBD2. The V gene's germline CDR1 is GTSNPN and CDR2 SVGIG (reference sequence). V shed 4 bases and J 0 bases; nucleotides not matched to a gene: 9. The CDR3 runs 17 residues. DNA of the CDR3: TGTGCCTGGACTTTAGCGGGGGGCTACAGCTCCTACAATGAGCAGTTCTTC. Protein sequence: CAWTLAGGYSSYNEQFF. The whole variable domain, filled in from reference TRBV30 and TRBJ2-1, reads SQTIHQWPATLVQPVGSPLSLECTVEGTSNPNLYWYRQAAGRGLQLLFYSVGIGQISSEVPQNLSASRPQDRQFILSSKKLLLSDSGFYLCAWTLAGGYSSYNEQFFGPGTRLTVL.

The V gene is TRBV6-5, the J gene TRBJ1-2; D not resolved. The V gene's germline CDR1 is MNHEY and CDR2 SVGAGI. The CDR3 runs to 15 residues. V was cut by 0 bases and J by 4 bases, with 12 bases left in between. CDR3 protein: CASSYSSGSGYGYTF. The CDR3 bases are TGTGCCAGCAGTTACTCGAGTGGGAGTGGCTATGGCTACACCTTC.

This chain links TRBV14 with TRBJ1-1; weak D call: TRBD1 (5 bases). Germline CDR1 reads SGHDN; CDR2 reads FVKESK. Trimming removed 3 bases from V and 3 bases from J, with 14 bases in between. CDR3 length: 15 residues. The CDR3 DNA follows: TGTGCCAGCAGCCACGCTCGGGGGTACGACACTGAAGCTTTCTTT. Its protein is CASSHARGYDTEAFF.

This clone was counted a single time. This sequence joins TRBV27 and TRBJ1-1, with TRBD1 as a possible D gene (5 bases). Germline-derived CDR1 and CDR2 are MNHEY and SMNVEV (reference sequence). Deletions cut 2 bases from V and 1 base from J, with 5 bases between. The CDR3 consists of 13 residues. As DNA, the CDR3 is TGTGCCAGCAGTTTACAGGGGAACACTGAAGCTTTCTTT. This encodes CASSLQGNTEAFF.

The chain is built from TRBV6-5 and TRBJ2-5; 10 positions match TRBD1. Germline V lookup: CDR1 MNHEY, CDR2 SVGAGI. The V segment lost 1 base and the J segment 5 bases; nucleotides outside the gene matches: 4. This CDR3 region has 15 residues. The CDR3 here is CASSYYRQGAETQYF. Written as DNA, the CDR3 is TGTGCCAGCAGTTACTATAGACAGGGGGCCGAGACCCAGTACTTC.

This rearrangement joins TRBV29-1 to TRBJ2-7; 10 bases agree with TRBD1. The CDR3 loop spans 14 amino acids. V shed 7 bases, J shed 4 bases, and the junction held 10 bases outside the gene matches. Per the germline V gene, CDR1 is SQVTM and CDR2 is ANQGSEA. For the CDR3, the DNA is TGCAGCGCCGGCCCGGGACAGGGGTTGTACGAGCAGTACTTC. It specifies CSAGPGQGLYEQYF.

The chain uses TRBV27 and TRBJ2-7, with a tentative D call TRBD1 (6 bases). The CDR3 consists of 15 residues. The germline CDR1 and CDR2 sequences are MNHEY and SMNVEV (reference sequence). The ends were cut back, 0 bases at V and 4 bases at J, with 13 bases in the middle. This CDR3 is CASSLSVGGPYEQYF. The CDR3, as DNA: TGTGCCAGCAGTTTATCGGTAGGGGGACCTTACGAGCAGTACTTC.

Only a few counts were recorded for this clone. J is TRBJ2-3 and V is TRBV4-1; D perhaps matches TRBD2 (6 bases). Trimming took off 1 base at V and 2 bases at J, with 16 bases between the two ends. CDR1 and CDR2 from the germline V gene are MGHRA and YSYEKL. This CDR3 has 17 residues. The CDR3 coding sequence is TGCGCCAGCAGCCAAGGAGGGGCGGGACGAAACACAGATACGCAGTATTTT. This codes for CASSQGGAGRNTDTQYF.

The chain employs TRBV2 and TRBJ1-4; 10 nucleotides agree with TRBD1. The CDR3 is 15 residues long. The ends lost 5 bases at V and 7 bases at J; junction bases unmatched: 7. The germline V gene has CDR1 SNHLY and CDR2 FYNNEI. The CDR3 sequence: CASSSGQGIGEKLFF. CDR3 DNA: TGTGCCAGCAGTTCGGGACAGGGGATTGGTGAAAAACTGTTTTTT.

V is TRBV9 and J is TRBJ2-7; 9 bases are a match to TRBD2. The CDR3 has 14 amino acids. The V segment lost 3 bases and the J segment 5 bases; nucleotides outside the gene matches: 6. Germline V lookup: CDR1 SGDLS, CDR2 YYNGEE. CDR3 protein: CASSGVAGDDEQYF. In nucleotides, the CDR3 is TGTGCCAGCAGCGGGGTAGCGGGGGACGACGAGCAGTACTTC.

The chain joins TRBV25-1 to TRBJ2-1, with 14 bases that match TRBD2. This CDR3 is built from 16 residues. The V and J ends lost 3 bases and 4 bases, in that order; junction bases with no gene match: 2. Germline-derived CDR1 and CDR2 are MGHDK and SYGVNS. CDR3 nucleotide sequence: TGTGCCAGCAGTGACCGACTAGCGGGGGGGTACAATGAGCAGTTCTTC. This sequence encodes CASSDRLAGGYNEQFF.

The gene calls are TRBV7-8 and TRBJ1-2; 10 bases match TRBD1. CDR3 length: 14 residues. CDR1 SGHVS and CDR2 FQNEAQ come from the germline V gene. Unmatched junction bases numbered 7, after V lost 5 bases and J lost 7 bases. The CDR3 DNA reads as TGTGCCAGCAGCCTGACAGGGGGCGAAGGTGGCTACACCTTC. Translation: CASSLTGGEGGYTF.

The V and J genes are TRBV30 and TRBJ2-2, with 14 bases that match TRBD2. The CDR3 extends over 16 amino acids. Germline CDR1 GTSNPN, CDR2 SVGIG (reference sequence). V shed 0 bases, J shed 7 bases, and the junction held 4 bases outside the gene matches. The CDR3 sequence is CAWSVPGLAGVGELFF. CDR3 DNA sequence: TGTGCCTGGAGTGTTCCGGGACTAGCGGGGGTCGGGGAGCTGTTTTTT.

This clone turned up a few times. The J gene is TRBJ2-3, the V gene TRBV19; 9 positions match TRBD1. In germline, CDR1 is LNHDA, CDR2 SQIVND (reference sequence). CDR3 length: 16 amino acids. V was pared by 5 bases and J by 6 bases, with 12 bases of the junction left unmatched. The CDR3 sequence is CASSQRPGQGMDTQYF. CDR3 in DNA: TGTGCCAGTAGTCAAAGACCGGGACAGGGAATGGATACGCAGTATTTT.

This clone was counted a single time. The J gene is TRBJ2-2, the V gene TRBV6-5; D gene unclear. Trimming left V 6 bases short and J 6 bases short, with 8 bases between. The CDR3 consists of 12 residues. Germline CDR1 is MNHEY and CDR2 is SVGAGI. In nucleotides, the CDR3 is TGTGCCAGCAGCCCACACCCCGGGGAGCTGTTTTTT. Translation gives CASSPHPGELFF.

This chain links TRBV2 with TRBJ2-1; the D gene is possibly TRBD2 (6 bases). V was clipped by 3 bases and J by 6 bases, with 12 bases between them. The CDR3 covers 14 residues. Per germline, CDR1 SNHLY and CDR2 FYNNEI. CDR3 in amino acids: CASSDYLGGNEQFF. DNA for the CDR3: TGTGCCAGCAGTGACTATTTGGGGGGCAATGAGCAGTTCTTC.

The J gene is TRBJ2-7, the V gene TRBV18; D is ambiguous. From germline, CDR1 is KGHSH and CDR2 LQKENI. V lost 6 bases, J lost 1 base, and 7 bases lay in between. CDR3 length: 12 amino acids. CDR3 nucleotides: TGTGCCAGCTCTGGAGATTCCTACGAGCAGTACTTC. Protein product: CASSGDSYEQYF.

The chain links TRBV7-9 to TRBJ2-1, with TRBD2 as a possible D gene (5 bases). The CDR3 has 18 residues. Germline V gives CDR1 SEHNR, CDR2 FQNEAQ (reference sequence). V lost 2 bases, J lost 0 bases, and 17 bases lay in between. As DNA, the CDR3 is TGTGCCAGCAGCTTACTCCCCCTTATGGGGAGCTCCTACAATGAGCAGTTCTTC. Its translation: CASSLLPLMGSSYNEQFF.